This T cell receptor (beta chain) was sequenced in a study of blood T cell repertoires in COVID-19. Study-wide background: Samples taken during acute and convalescent COVID-19 were collected in the United States, Italy and Spain.

TCRdb's copy holds only in-frame clones and misses some; the assay was immunoSEQ multiplex PCR. The sample has hundreds of thousands of clones; approximately 90% are singletons. Germline V gives CDR1 SGHAT, CDR2 FQNNGV. The V end was cut by 1 base, the J end by 0 bases, with 9 bases between. The CDR3 totals 15 residues. Sequences were obtained from peripheral blood. This clonotype was obtained from a woman aged 25-40 years with active or convalescent COVID-19. The J gene is TRBJ1-1, the V gene TRBV11-2; D is unclear. This CDR3 is CASSLVGGMNTEAFF. The CDR3, as DNA: TGTGCCAGCAGCTTAGTGGGAGGGATGAACACTGAAGCTTTCTTT.